These 30 T cell receptor beta chains originate from one sample sequenced in a study of T cells expressing NK-cell markers. TCRdb reprocessed the 5' RACE reads and stores each CDR3 protein as one record, lacking DNA. Listed are about 300,000 distinct CDR3 sequences; 4% to 4.5% falls within the top ten. The sequencing input was blood T cells: a sorted CD56 or NKG2C T cell subset, CD4+ or CD8+ T cells, or bulk PBMC T cells (not recorded which). The origin of the receptors is a woman between 18 and 69 years old in good health.

The chain joins TRBV20-1 to TRBJ1-1. This CDR3 comprises 12 residues. Germline V gene data show CDR1 as DFQATT and CDR2 as SNEGSKA (reference sequence). CDR3 sequence reads: CSARHLNTEAFF.

The V and J genes are TRBV12-3 or TRBV12-4 and TRBJ1-4; TCRdb's D gene call, TRBD1, goes unchecked for lack of DNA. CDR3 length equals 14 residues. CDR3 residues: CASRRDRVAEKLFF.

J is TRBJ2-1 and V is TRBV12-3 or TRBV12-4; TCRdb's assignment of TRBD2 cannot be checked, as there is no DNA. CDR3 length: 13 residues. CDR3 loop: CASCKDFVDEQFF.

The V gene is TRBV19, the J gene TRBJ2-2; TCRdb gives TRBD2 as the D gene, but with no DNA this cannot be confirmed. The CDR3 consists of 15 residues. Germline V gene lookup returns CDR1 LNHDA and CDR2 SQIVND (reference sequence). CDR3 sequence: CASKGQRENTGELFF.

The rearrangement joins TRBV6-1 to TRBJ1-3. Germline V CDR1 and CDR2: MNHNS, SASEGT. The CDR3 is 17 amino acids. The CDR3 loop reads CASSHPPSSSSGNTIYF.

CDR3 residues: CSARVLLAAGYNEQFF. The V call is TRBV20-1, the J call TRBJ2-1; TCRdb outputs TRBD2, but without DNA this stays unchecked. This CDR3 region has 16 residues. CDR1 DFQATT and CDR2 SNEGSKA come from the germline V gene (reference sequence).

This chain connects TRBV5-4 to TRBJ2-1. The CDR3 covers 15 residues. Germline-derived CDR1 and CDR2 are SGHNT and YYREEE (reference sequence). This chain's CDR3 is CASSFRGRSYNEQFF.

This chain connects TRBV4-2 to TRBJ2-5; TCRdb returns TRBD1, unconfirmable since there is no DNA. CDR3 length: 14 amino acids. CDR1 is LGHNA, CDR2 YNFKEQ, per germline. The CDR3 loop reads CASSQWDGRETQYF.

The V call is TRBV14, the J call TRBJ2-7; TCRdb lists TRBD2, though no DNA is available to test this call. The CDR3 spans 17 residues. Germline lookup yields CDR1 SGHDN and CDR2 FVKESK. The CDR3: CASSPVGSGRASYEQYF. Filled out from reference TRBV14 and TRBJ2-7, the complete variable domain reads EAGVTQFPSHSVIEKGQTVTLRCDPISGHDNLYWYRRVMGKEIKFLLHFVKESKQDESGMPNNRFLAERTGGTYSTLKVQPAELEDSGVYFCASSPVGSGRASYEQYFGPGTRLTVT.

The V and J genes are TRBV25-1 and TRBJ2-7. The length of the CDR3 is 13 residues. Germline lookup yields CDR1 MGHDK and CDR2 SYGVNS. Here the CDR3 reads CASSASGVHEQYF.

This chain joins TRBV20-1 and TRBJ1-5; TCRdb gives TRBD1 as the D gene, but with no DNA this cannot be confirmed. This CDR3 spans 15 amino acids. Germline values: CDR1 DFQATT, CDR2 SNEGSKA (reference sequence). This CDR3 reads CSAPYFQGLGQPQHF.

V gene TRBV7-2 combines with J gene TRBJ1-1; TCRdb selects TRBD1, and the lack of DNA leaves this call unchecked. The CDR3 has 15 residues. The germline gives CDR1 SGHTA, CDR2 FQGNSA. The CDR3: CASSSQGGMNTEAFF.

V is TRBV4-2 and J is TRBJ2-2; TCRdb's D call of TRBD2 is untestable without DNA. The CDR3 covers 19 residues. Germline lookup yields CDR1 LGHNA and CDR2 YNFKEQ. CDR3 amino acids: CASSLTPGLAGDGTGELFF.

The chain links TRBV20-1 to TRBJ1-2; TCRdb's D gene call, TRBD1, goes unchecked for lack of DNA. This CDR3 spans 17 amino acids. Germline V gene data show CDR1 as DFQATT and CDR2 as SNEGSKA (reference sequence). CDR3: CSARETAGGRANYGYTF.

V gene TRBV9 combines with J gene TRBJ2-7. Germline CDR1 and CDR2: SGDLS and YYNGEE. CDR3 length equals 13 residues. The CDR3 is CASSANGLNEQYF.

The V gene is TRBV29-1, the J gene TRBJ2-1. Germline V lookup: CDR1 SQVTM, CDR2 ANQGSEA. This CDR3 is built from 11 residues. CDR3 residues: CSVEAANEQFF.

This chain uses TRBV20-1 with TRBJ2-1. This CDR3 comprises 13 residues. From germline, CDR1 is DFQATT and CDR2 SNEGSKA (reference sequence). The CDR3 protein is CSASASTFNEQFF.

The V call is TRBV5-1, the J call TRBJ2-2. The CDR3 sequence is 13 residues long. Germline V gene lookup returns CDR1 SGHRS and CDR2 YFSETQ. CDR3 sequence: CASSLTGRGELFF.

This chain links TRBV12-5 with TRBJ2-5; TCRdb's assignment of TRBD2 cannot be checked, as there is no DNA. In germline, CDR1 is LGHNT, CDR2 FRNRAP. The CDR3 spans 13 residues. CDR3 sequence: CASGPGAQETQYF.

This chain links TRBV5-4 with TRBJ2-6. The CDR3 sequence is 17 residues long. Germline V gene sequence: CDR1 SGHNT, CDR2 YYREEE (reference sequence). The CDR3 loop is CASSRDGFSSGANVLTF.

This chain links TRBV27 with TRBJ1-4; TCRdb's D call, TRBD1, is unchecked because there is no DNA. This CDR3 region has 18 residues. Germline CDR1 is MNHEY and CDR2 is SMNVEV (reference sequence). The CDR3 loop is CASSFRTEDRFSDEKLFF.

The CDR3 region is CASSPRTGGGDGYTF. J is TRBJ1-2 and V is TRBV7-2; TCRdb gives TRBD1 as the D gene, but with no DNA this cannot be confirmed. The CDR3 is 15 residues long. Germline assignment: CDR1 SGHTA and CDR2 FQGNSA. The full variable domain, with the rest looked up from reference TRBV7-2 and TRBJ1-2, is GAGVSQSPSNKVTEKGKDVELRCDPISGHTALYWYRQSLGQGLEFLIYFQGNSAPDKSGLPSDRFSAERTGGSVSTLTIQRTQQEDSAVYLCASSPRTGGGDGYTFGSGTRLTVV.

The V and J genes are TRBV20-1 and TRBJ1-1; TCRdb selects TRBD1, and the lack of DNA leaves this call unchecked. The CDR3 runs 14 residues. The germline CDR1 and CDR2 sequences are DFQATT and SNEGSKA (reference sequence). CDR3 loop: CSARVDSMNTEAFF.

The V call is TRBV12-3 or TRBV12-4, the J call TRBJ1-2. The CDR3 consists of 12 residues. This chain's CDR3 is CASSFRRGGYTF.

The chain has TRBV4-3 and TRBJ2-5; TCRdb selects TRBD1, and the lack of DNA leaves this call unchecked. Germline V gene lookup returns CDR1 LGHNA and CDR2 YSLEER. The length of the CDR3 is 14 residues. The CDR3 region is CASSAGVREETQYF.

The V gene is TRBV28, the J gene TRBJ2-1; the D call from TCRdb, TRBD1, cannot be confirmed without DNA. The CDR3 is 13 amino acids. The germline CDR1 and CDR2 sequences are MDHEN and SYDVKM. CDR3 protein: CATIEGAYNEQFF.

This sequence joins TRBV4-3 and TRBJ2-1; no DNA is available, so the TRBD2 call from TCRdb remains unchecked. This CDR3 is 16 amino acids long. CDR1 is LGHNA, CDR2 YSLEER, per germline. Here the CDR3 reads CASSQAGLATYNEQFF.

The chain joins TRBV7-9 to TRBJ2-1. Germline CDR1 SEHNR, CDR2 FQNEAQ (reference sequence). This CDR3 has 15 residues. This chain's CDR3 is CASSLGTSGGHEQFF.

The chain joins TRBV28 to TRBJ2-1; absent DNA, TCRdb's TRBD1 call cannot be checked. CDR1 MDHEN and CDR2 SYDVKM come from the germline V gene. The CDR3 spans 14 residues. CDR3 region: CASSDRLGGNEQFF.

The chain uses TRBV28 and TRBJ2-3; the D call of TRBD1 rests on TCRdb alone, since no DNA is present to check it. This CDR3 contains 15 residues. From germline, CDR1 is MDHEN and CDR2 SYDVKM. This CDR3 reads CASSDRPPSTDTQYF.